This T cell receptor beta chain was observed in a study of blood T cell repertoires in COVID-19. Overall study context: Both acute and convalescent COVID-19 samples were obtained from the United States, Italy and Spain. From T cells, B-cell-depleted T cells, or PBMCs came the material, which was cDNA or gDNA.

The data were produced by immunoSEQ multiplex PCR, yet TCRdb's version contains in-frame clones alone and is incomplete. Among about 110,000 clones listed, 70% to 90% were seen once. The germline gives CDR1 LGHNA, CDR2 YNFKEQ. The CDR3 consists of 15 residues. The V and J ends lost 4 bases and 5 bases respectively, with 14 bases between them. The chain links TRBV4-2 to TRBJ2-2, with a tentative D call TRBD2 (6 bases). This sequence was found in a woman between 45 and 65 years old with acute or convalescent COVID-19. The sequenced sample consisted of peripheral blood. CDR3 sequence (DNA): TGTGCCAGCAGCCTCCCCGGGAGCAGGACCGGGGAGCTGTTTTTT. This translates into CASSLPGSRTGELFF.